The TCR beta chain under discussion was sequenced for a study of OX40 agonist ivuxolimab in advanced cancers. The wider study: Three individuals attained partial responses, comprising one hepatocellular carcinoma case and two cutaneous melanoma cases. Findings of the study overall: The mean number of expanded clones was higher in CD8+ T cells than in CD4+.

Only in-frame clones appear in the TCRdb table, and some are missing; sequencing was by immunoSEQ multiplex PCR. The repertoire holds about 84,000 clones, with around 84% as singletons. Germline V gene data show CDR1 as SGHNT and CDR2 as YYREEE (reference sequence). Trimming pared 0 bases from V and 2 bases from J, leaving 10 bases between. The CDR3 has 15 residues. For this clone: Its target is not known.

This TCR came from an adult with an advanced solid tumor such as melanoma, head and neck, liver or kidney cancer. The sequencing here drew on CD4+ or CD8+ T cells sorted from blood, taken in a trial of the OX40 agonist ivuxolimab. J is TRBJ2-3 and V is TRBV5-4, with D maybe TRBD2 (6 bases). The chain's CDR3 is CASSLGGEYTDTQYF. CDR3 bases: TGTGCCAGCAGCTTGGGCGGGGAGTACACAGATACGCAGTATTTT.